A selection of T cell receptor beta chains follows, all from one sample in a study of shared clonotypes between healthy human individuals. Here immunoSEQ multiplex PCR was the method, and the copy in TCRdb shows in-frame clones only, minus some. The table shows around 700,000 clones, with around three quarters occurring only once. Sequencing input: memory CD4+ T cells sorted from blood. These receptors were obtained from a young woman in good health. CDR3s include the opening cysteine and the closing phenylalanine or tryptophan. The order of the fields is V gene, J gene, D gene, clone size, CDR3 protein, CDR3 DNA. The D gene is left open where the match is weak. Size tells how often a clone was seen (once, few, many) or the class of an expanded clone, and some rows leave it out.

TRBV25-1,TRBJ1-4,TRBD1,NA,CASSDFGQATFREKLFF,TGTGCCAGCAGTGATTTCGGACAGGCCACCTTCAGGGAAAAACTGTTTTTT
TRBV28,TRBJ2-7,NA,NA,CASSLSVKRGQYF,TGTGCCAGCAGTTTATCAGTGAAGAGGGGGCAGTACTTC
TRBV4-1,TRBJ1-1,NA,NA,CASSQDLTTEAFF,TGCGCCAGCAGCCAAGATCTGACGACTGAAGCTTTCTTT
TRBV29-1,TRBJ2-7,NA,NA,CSVEGRAYEQYF,TGCAGCGTTGAGGGCAGGGCCTACGAGCAGTACTTC
TRBV10-1,TRBJ1-1,NA,once,CASSETENTEAFF,TGCGCCAGCAGTGAGACGGAGAACACTGAAGCTTTCTTT
TRBV5-8,TRBJ1-5,NA,NA,CASSLRSQPQHF,TGTGCCAGCAGCCTCCGGAGCCAGCCCCAGCATTTT
TRBV4-1,TRBJ1-2,TRBD1,NA,CASTRTGGRGYTF,TGCGCCAGCACCCGGACAGGGGGGAGGGGCTACACCTTC
TRBV18,TRBJ1-3,NA,NA,CASSRGTEGNTIYF,TGTGCCAGCTCAAGAGGAACGGAGGGAAACACCATATATTTT
TRBV18,TRBJ1-1,NA,NA,CASSPTAGLTEAFF,TGTGCCAGCTCACCCACCGCGGGCTTGACTGAAGCTTTCTTT
TRBV6-6,TRBJ1-4,TRBD1,NA,CASSDRGGEKLFF,TGTGCCAGCAGTGACAGGGGTGGGGAAAAACTGTTTTTT
TRBV14,TRBJ2-7,NA,few,CASSQWPRGEQYF,TGTGCCAGCAGCCAGTGGCCCAGGGGCGAGCAGTACTTC
TRBV7-2,TRBJ2-2,NA,NA,CASSLMELTSNTGELFF,TGTGCCAGCAGCTTAATGGAATTGACTAGTAACACCGGGGAGCTGTTTTTT
TRBV7-8,TRBJ2-5,NA,NA,CASSHSRLKETQYF,TGTGCCAGCAGCCATTCGCGCTTAAAAGAGACCCAGTACTTC
TRBV6-1,TRBJ2-7,NA,once,CASSEPLRLEQYF,TGTGCCAGCAGTGAACCTCTAAGACTCGAGCAGTACTTC
TRBV5-6,TRBJ2-7,NA,many,CASSTKVRSYEQYF,TGTGCCAGCAGCACGAAGGTTCGCTCCTACGAGCAGTACTTC
TRBV6-1,TRBJ1-5,NA,NA,CASSGLSQPQHF,TGTGCCAGCAGTGGCCTTTCTCAGCCCCAGCATTTT
TRBV7-8,TRBJ2-4,TRBD2,NA,CASSHKTSGTLGKNIQYF,TGTGCCAGCAGCCATAAGACTAGCGGGACGTTAGGGAAAAACATTCAGTACTTC
TRBV7-6,TRBJ1-5,NA,once,CASSLQSAVGNQPQHF,TGTGCCAGCAGCTTACAATCAGCGGTGGGCAATCAGCCCCAGCATTTT
TRBV5-1,TRBJ2-3,TRBD2,NA,CASSPKGLAGARGGRSDTQYF,TGCGCCAGCAGCCCCAAGGGACTAGCGGGAGCACGGGGCGGACGGTCAGATACGCAGTATTTT
TRBV2,TRBJ1-4,NA,once,CASRLEEKLFF,TGTGCCAGCAGACTCGAAGAAAAACTGTTTTTT
TRBV5-4,TRBJ1-2,TRBD1,NA,CASSSARQGPNGYTF,TGTGCCAGCAGCTCCGCCCGACAGGGTCCGAATGGCTACACCTTC
TRBV18,TRBJ2-5,NA,NA,CASSRAQTEETQYF,TGTGCCAGCTCACGAGCGCAGACAGAAGAGACCCAGTACTTC
TRBV25-1,TRBJ1-1,NA,NA,CASSEPSGEAFF,TGTGCCAGCAGTGAACCCTCCGGGGAAGCTTTCTTT
TRBV5-1,TRBJ2-3,NA,NA,CASVSGTPPDTQYF,TGCGCCAGCGTGTCAGGGACCCCCCCAGATACGCAGTATTTT
TRBV5-1,TRBJ2-7,NA,NA,CASSLAPSSPYEQYF,TGCGCCAGCAGCTTGGCCCCTAGCAGCCCCTACGAGCAGTACTTC
TRBV6-1,TRBJ1-4,NA,NA,CASSRVNEKLFF,TGTGCTTCCAGTAGGGTTAATGAAAAACTGTTTTTT
TRBV4-2,TRBJ1-4,NA,NA,CASSQVEIKSGKLFF,TGTGCCAGCAGCCAAGTTGAAATTAAAAGCGGAAAACTGTTTTTT
TRBV15,TRBJ1-2,NA,NA,CATSRDYIPVNYGYTF,TGTGCCACCAGCAGAGATTATATCCCTGTGAACTATGGCTACACCTTC
TRBV28,TRBJ1-5,NA,NA,CASSSGRSQHF,TGTGCCAGCAGTTCGGGACGGTCCCAGCATTTT
TRBV28,TRBJ1-2,TRBD1,NA,CASSQQGYYGYTF,TGTGCCAGCAGCCAACAGGGGTATTATGGCTACACCTTC
TRBV4-2,TRBJ2-1,NA,few,CASSQRYGGPNEQFF,TGTGCCAGCAGCCAGCGCTATGGAGGGCCCAATGAGCAGTTCTTC
TRBV4-2,TRBJ1-6,TRBD1,NA,CASSQDLYRGNSPLHF,TGTGCCAGCAGCCAAGATCTCTACAGGGGAAATTCACCCCTCCACTTT
TRBV15,TRBJ2-7,NA,NA,CATSRDQGPRYF,TGTGCCACCAGCAGAGACCAGGGCCCTCGGTACTTC
TRBV6-1,TRBJ2-3,TRBD2,once,CASRPSGSTDTQYF,TGTGCCAGCAGACCTAGCGGGAGCACAGATACGCAGTATTTT
TRBV5-1,TRBJ2-7,NA,NA,CASRRTDESSYEQYF,TGCGCCAGCAGGCGGACAGACGAAAGCTCCTACGAGCAGTACTTC
TRBV5-6,TRBJ1-5,NA,few,CASSFSQQPQHF,TGTGCCAGCAGTTTCTCTCAGCAGCCCCAGCATTTT
TRBV4-1,TRBJ2-3,NA,NA,CASSETNPASSTDTQYF,TGCGCCAGCAGCGAGACGAACCCAGCATCTAGCACAGATACGCAGTATTTT
TRBV19,TRBJ2-3,NA,NA,CASSRGPRGTDTQYF,TGTGCCAGTAGTAGAGGGCCCAGGGGCACAGATACGCAGTATTTT
TRBV20-1,TRBJ2-5,NA,NA,CSARVSETQYF,TGCAGTGCTAGGGTTTCGGAGACCCAGTACTTC
TRBV10-3,TRBJ1-5,NA,NA,CAISKSEGDQPQHF,TGTGCCATCAGTAAGAGCGAAGGTGATCAGCCCCAGCATTTT
TRBV11-2,TRBJ2-5,NA,NA,CASSLDPPTNFGETQYF,TGTGCCAGCAGCTTAGATCCGCCGACCAACTTCGGGGAGACCCAGTACTTC
TRBV9,TRBJ1-5,TRBD1,NA,CASSVATGGPQHF,TGTGCCAGCAGCGTAGCTACAGGGGGTCCCCAGCATTTT
TRBV19,TRBJ2-1,TRBD2,NA,CASTPGASGAYNEQFF,TGTGCCAGTACCCCCGGGGCTAGCGGGGCATACAATGAGCAGTTCTTC
TRBV6-1,TRBJ2-7,TRBD1,once,CASSEGTGVSVEQYF,TGTGCCAGCAGTGAAGGGACAGGGGTTTCAGTGGAGCAGTACTTC
TRBV15,TRBJ2-4,NA,NA,CATSNKQENIQYF,TGTGCCACCAGCAATAAACAGGAAAACATTCAGTACTTC
TRBV30,TRBJ1-3,NA,NA,CAWNRAVSGNTIYF,TGTGCCTGGAATCGGGCGGTGTCTGGAAACACCATATATTTT
TRBV5-1,TRBJ1-5,NA,few,CASSLEGGGQPQHF,TGCGCCAGCAGCTTGGAGGGGGGCGGCCAGCCCCAGCATTTT
TRBV29-1,TRBJ2-7,TRBD2,NA,CSVAGLTSEQYF,TGCAGCGTTGCGGGACTAACGTCCGAGCAGTACTTC
TRBV7-6,TRBJ2-7,NA,NA,CASSLSGVRGGGEQYF,TGTGCCAGCAGCTTATCGGGGGTACGGGGTGGAGGCGAGCAGTACTTC
TRBV2,TRBJ1-1,NA,NA,CASSEILGGVMNTEAFF,TGTGCCAGCAGTGAAATCCTCGGAGGGGTCATGAACACTGAAGCTTTCTTT
TRBV18,TRBJ2-1,NA,few,CASSPPARAGEQFF,TGTGCCAGCTCACCACCGGCCCGCGCCGGCGAGCAGTTCTTC
TRBV7-9,TRBJ2-7,NA,NA,CASSFGRSYEQYF,TGTGCCAGCAGCTTCGGGAGATCCTACGAGCAGTACTTC